Listed below are T cell receptor beta chains from one sample, sequenced in a study of graft-versus-host responses after intestinal transplantation. Clones were read by immunoSEQ multiplex PCR, and TCRdb kept only the in-frame ones, dropping some. The table shows around 21,000 clones, with 55% to 65% occurring only once. The material sequenced was alloreactive CD4+ T cells from a mixed lymphocyte reaction culture, taken before intestinal transplant. These receptors were taken from a human patient who received an intestinal transplant. Both conserved end residues are part of each CDR3. D genes are given only for firm matches. Only part of the rows carry a size: once, few, many, or a class if the clone is expanded.

j_call: TRBJ2-4; cdr3_length: 15; d_call: TRBD1; clone_size: -; v_call: TRBV30; cdr3_aa: CAWSGRGPAKNIQYF; cdr3_nt: TGTGCCTGGAGTGGCAGGGGGCCAGCCAAAAACATTCAGTACTTC
j_call: TRBJ2-7; cdr3_length: 16; d_call: TRBD2; clone_size: few; v_call: TRBV5-1; cdr3_aa: CASSRGGTSGSTQQYF; cdr3_nt: TGCGCCAGCAGCCGCGGTGGGACTAGCGGGAGTACGCAGCAGTACTTC
j_call: TRBJ1-4; cdr3_length: 12; d_call: TRBD1; clone_size: -; v_call: TRBV6-1; cdr3_aa: CASQGVREKLFF; cdr3_nt: TGTGCCAGTCAGGGGGTACGAGAAAAACTGTTTTTT
j_call: TRBJ1-4; cdr3_length: 12; d_call: TRBD1; clone_size: -; v_call: TRBV2; cdr3_aa: CACRGLIEKLFF; cdr3_nt: TGTGCCTGCAGGGGGCTTATTGAAAAACTGTTTTTT
j_call: TRBJ2-7; cdr3_length: 15; d_call: TRBD2; clone_size: -; v_call: TRBV19; cdr3_aa: CASSISTSGSREQYF; cdr3_nt: TGTGCCAGTAGTATATCCACTAGCGGGAGTCGTGAGCAGTACTTC
j_call: TRBJ2-7; cdr3_length: 14; d_call: TRBD2; clone_size: -; v_call: TRBV2; cdr3_aa: CASISRLAGGGQYF; cdr3_nt: TGTGCCAGCATCTCTCGCCTGGCGGGAGGCGGGCAGTACTTC
j_call: TRBJ2-1; cdr3_length: 17; d_call: TRBD2; clone_size: -; v_call: TRBV7-9; cdr3_aa: CASSLLSGASGRLEQLF; cdr3_nt: TGTGCCAGCAGCTTACTGAGTGGGGCTAGCGGGAGGTTGGAGCAGCTCTTC
j_call: TRBJ1-1; cdr3_length: 14; d_call: -; clone_size: -; v_call: TRBV11-2; cdr3_aa: CASSLGPVNTEAFF; cdr3_nt: TGTGCCAGCAGCTTAGGTCCGGTTAACACTGAAGCTTTCTTT
j_call: TRBJ1-3; cdr3_length: 13; d_call: -; clone_size: -; v_call: TRBV9; cdr3_aa: CASSVEQGGTIYF; cdr3_nt: TGTGCCAGCAGCGTAGAGCAGGGAGGCACCATATATTTT
j_call: TRBJ2-1; cdr3_length: 12; d_call: -; clone_size: few; v_call: TRBV13; cdr3_aa: CASRWGVGEQFF; cdr3_nt: TGTGCCAGCAGGTGGGGGGTAGGGGAGCAGTTCTTC
j_call: TRBJ2-1; cdr3_length: 15; d_call: -; clone_size: -; v_call: TRBV5-1; cdr3_aa: CASSLDPSSYNEQFF; cdr3_nt: TGCGCCAGCAGCTTGGACCCGAGCTCCTACAATGAGCAGTTCTTC
j_call: TRBJ1-1; cdr3_length: 15; d_call: -; clone_size: few; v_call: TRBV7-9; cdr3_aa: CASSLVATPNTEAFF; cdr3_nt: TGTGCCAGCAGCTTAGTAGCGACACCGAACACTGAAGCTTTCTTT
j_call: TRBJ1-4; cdr3_length: 16; d_call: -; clone_size: -; v_call: TRBV6-5; cdr3_aa: CASSYSEGLRSEKLFF; cdr3_nt: TGTGCCAGCAGTTACTCGGAGGGATTGAGGTCAGAGAAACTGTTTTTT
j_call: TRBJ2-3; cdr3_length: 14; d_call: TRBD2; clone_size: -; v_call: TRBV30; cdr3_aa: CAWSRGGGADTQYF; cdr3_nt: TGTGCCTGGAGTAGGGGCGGGGGGGCAGATACGCAGTATTTT
j_call: TRBJ1-1; cdr3_length: 14; d_call: -; clone_size: -; v_call: TRBV30; cdr3_aa: CACQIQGGGTEAFF; cdr3_nt: TGTGCCTGCCAGATACAGGGTGGTGGGACTGAAGCTTTCTTT
j_call: TRBJ1-1; cdr3_length: 14; d_call: -; clone_size: -; v_call: TRBV27; cdr3_aa: CASTSWGVNTEAFF; cdr3_nt: TGTGCCAGCACCAGCTGGGGGGTGAACACTGAAGCTTTCTTT
j_call: TRBJ2-3; cdr3_length: 18; d_call: TRBD1; clone_size: -; v_call: TRBV28; cdr3_aa: CASSLDYRDRVSTDTQYF; cdr3_nt: TGTGCCAGCAGTCTTGACTACCGGGACAGGGTGTCCACAGATACGCAGTATTTT
j_call: TRBJ2-5; cdr3_length: 13; d_call: -; clone_size: once; v_call: TRBV19; cdr3_aa: CASSYGQQETQYF; cdr3_nt: TGTGCCAGTTCTTATGGACAGCAAGAGACCCAGTACTTC
j_call: TRBJ2-7; cdr3_length: 15; d_call: TRBD2; clone_size: -; v_call: TRBV11-2; cdr3_aa: CASRGLAGAPYEQYF; cdr3_nt: TGTGCCAGCAGGGGACTAGCGGGGGCCCCCTACGAGCAGTACTTC
j_call: TRBJ2-7; cdr3_length: 12; d_call: -; clone_size: -; v_call: TRBV28; cdr3_aa: CASSLGGNEQYF; cdr3_nt: TGTGCCAGCAGTTTGGGAGGAAACGAGCAGTACTTC
j_call: TRBJ2-2; cdr3_length: 14; d_call: TRBD1; clone_size: few; v_call: TRBV6-1; cdr3_aa: CASSAQGLTGELFF; cdr3_nt: TGTGCCAGCAGTGCACAGGGGTTAACCGGGGAGCTGTTTTTT
j_call: TRBJ1-2; cdr3_length: 15; d_call: TRBD1; clone_size: few; v_call: TRBV4-1; cdr3_aa: CASTPGQGDGRGYTF; cdr3_nt: TGCGCCAGCACCCCAGGACAGGGGGACGGTAGAGGCTACACCTTC
j_call: TRBJ2-7; cdr3_length: 14; d_call: TRBD2; clone_size: -; v_call: TRBV11-2; cdr3_aa: CASSWGLALSEQYF; cdr3_nt: TGTGCCAGCAGTTGGGGACTAGCATTGAGCGAGCAGTACTTC
j_call: TRBJ2-3; cdr3_length: 15; d_call: TRBD1; clone_size: -; v_call: TRBV6-6; cdr3_aa: CASSYLGQGTDTQYF; cdr3_nt: TGTGCCAGCAGTTACTTGGGACAGGGCACAGATACGCAGTATTTT
j_call: TRBJ2-7; cdr3_length: 15; d_call: TRBD2; clone_size: few; v_call: TRBV6-5; cdr3_aa: CASSRTSGGTYEQYF; cdr3_nt: TGTGCCAGCAGTAGGACTAGCGGGGGGACCTACGAGCAGTACTTC
j_call: TRBJ1-6; cdr3_length: 15; d_call: TRBD1; clone_size: -; v_call: TRBV5-6; cdr3_aa: CASSLSRQGNSPLHF; cdr3_nt: TGTGCCAGCAGCTTGTCGAGACAGGGGAACTCACCCCTCCACTTT
j_call: TRBJ1-2; cdr3_length: 16; d_call: TRBD1; clone_size: -; v_call: TRBV5-4; cdr3_aa: CASSLAGTGGAGGYTF; cdr3_nt: TGTGCCAGCAGCTTGGCCGGGACAGGGGGCGCGGGTGGCTACACCTTC
j_call: TRBJ2-1; cdr3_length: 14; d_call: -; clone_size: -; v_call: TRBV30; cdr3_aa: CAWAQGGTYDEQFF; cdr3_nt: TGTGCCTGGGCCCAGGGGGGTACGTACGATGAGCAGTTCTTC
j_call: TRBJ2-5; cdr3_length: 14; d_call: -; clone_size: few; v_call: TRBV18; cdr3_aa: CASSRGPPGETQYF; cdr3_nt: TGTGCCAGCTCACGCGGGCCCCCTGGAGAGACCCAGTACTTC
j_call: TRBJ1-6; cdr3_length: 14; d_call: TRBD1; clone_size: few; v_call: TRBV10-3; cdr3_aa: CAISIDRANSPLHF; cdr3_nt: TGTGCCATCAGTATAGACAGGGCTAATTCACCCCTCCACTTT
j_call: TRBJ1-4; cdr3_length: 15; d_call: -; clone_size: -; v_call: TRBV5-1; cdr3_aa: CASSARQATNEKLFF; cdr3_nt: TGCGCCAGCAGCGCTCGACAGGCAACTAATGAAAAACTGTTTTTT
j_call: TRBJ2-1; cdr3_length: 15; d_call: TRBD2; clone_size: once; v_call: TRBV7-9; cdr3_aa: CASRWWTSGYNEQFF; cdr3_nt: TGTGCCAGCAGGTGGTGGACTAGCGGATACAATGAGCAGTTCTTC